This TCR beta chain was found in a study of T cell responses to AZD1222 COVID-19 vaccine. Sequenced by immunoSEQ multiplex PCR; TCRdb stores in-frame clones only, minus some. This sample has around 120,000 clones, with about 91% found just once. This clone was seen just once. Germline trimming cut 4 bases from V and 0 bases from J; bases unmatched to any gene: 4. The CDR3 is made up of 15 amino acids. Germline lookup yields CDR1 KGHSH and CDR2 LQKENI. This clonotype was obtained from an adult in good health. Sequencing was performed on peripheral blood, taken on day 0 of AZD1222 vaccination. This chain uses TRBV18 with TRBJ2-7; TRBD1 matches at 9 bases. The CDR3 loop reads CASSQDRGSSYEQYF. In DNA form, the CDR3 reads TGTGCCAGCTCACAGGACAGGGGTTCCTCCTACGAGCAGTACTTC. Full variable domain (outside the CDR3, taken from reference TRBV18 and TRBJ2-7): NAGVMQNPRHLVRRRGQEARLRCSPMKGHSHVYWYRQLPEEGLKFMVYLQKENIIDESGMPKERFSAEFPKEGPSILRIQQVVRGDSAAYFCASSQDRGSSYEQYFGPGTRLTVT.